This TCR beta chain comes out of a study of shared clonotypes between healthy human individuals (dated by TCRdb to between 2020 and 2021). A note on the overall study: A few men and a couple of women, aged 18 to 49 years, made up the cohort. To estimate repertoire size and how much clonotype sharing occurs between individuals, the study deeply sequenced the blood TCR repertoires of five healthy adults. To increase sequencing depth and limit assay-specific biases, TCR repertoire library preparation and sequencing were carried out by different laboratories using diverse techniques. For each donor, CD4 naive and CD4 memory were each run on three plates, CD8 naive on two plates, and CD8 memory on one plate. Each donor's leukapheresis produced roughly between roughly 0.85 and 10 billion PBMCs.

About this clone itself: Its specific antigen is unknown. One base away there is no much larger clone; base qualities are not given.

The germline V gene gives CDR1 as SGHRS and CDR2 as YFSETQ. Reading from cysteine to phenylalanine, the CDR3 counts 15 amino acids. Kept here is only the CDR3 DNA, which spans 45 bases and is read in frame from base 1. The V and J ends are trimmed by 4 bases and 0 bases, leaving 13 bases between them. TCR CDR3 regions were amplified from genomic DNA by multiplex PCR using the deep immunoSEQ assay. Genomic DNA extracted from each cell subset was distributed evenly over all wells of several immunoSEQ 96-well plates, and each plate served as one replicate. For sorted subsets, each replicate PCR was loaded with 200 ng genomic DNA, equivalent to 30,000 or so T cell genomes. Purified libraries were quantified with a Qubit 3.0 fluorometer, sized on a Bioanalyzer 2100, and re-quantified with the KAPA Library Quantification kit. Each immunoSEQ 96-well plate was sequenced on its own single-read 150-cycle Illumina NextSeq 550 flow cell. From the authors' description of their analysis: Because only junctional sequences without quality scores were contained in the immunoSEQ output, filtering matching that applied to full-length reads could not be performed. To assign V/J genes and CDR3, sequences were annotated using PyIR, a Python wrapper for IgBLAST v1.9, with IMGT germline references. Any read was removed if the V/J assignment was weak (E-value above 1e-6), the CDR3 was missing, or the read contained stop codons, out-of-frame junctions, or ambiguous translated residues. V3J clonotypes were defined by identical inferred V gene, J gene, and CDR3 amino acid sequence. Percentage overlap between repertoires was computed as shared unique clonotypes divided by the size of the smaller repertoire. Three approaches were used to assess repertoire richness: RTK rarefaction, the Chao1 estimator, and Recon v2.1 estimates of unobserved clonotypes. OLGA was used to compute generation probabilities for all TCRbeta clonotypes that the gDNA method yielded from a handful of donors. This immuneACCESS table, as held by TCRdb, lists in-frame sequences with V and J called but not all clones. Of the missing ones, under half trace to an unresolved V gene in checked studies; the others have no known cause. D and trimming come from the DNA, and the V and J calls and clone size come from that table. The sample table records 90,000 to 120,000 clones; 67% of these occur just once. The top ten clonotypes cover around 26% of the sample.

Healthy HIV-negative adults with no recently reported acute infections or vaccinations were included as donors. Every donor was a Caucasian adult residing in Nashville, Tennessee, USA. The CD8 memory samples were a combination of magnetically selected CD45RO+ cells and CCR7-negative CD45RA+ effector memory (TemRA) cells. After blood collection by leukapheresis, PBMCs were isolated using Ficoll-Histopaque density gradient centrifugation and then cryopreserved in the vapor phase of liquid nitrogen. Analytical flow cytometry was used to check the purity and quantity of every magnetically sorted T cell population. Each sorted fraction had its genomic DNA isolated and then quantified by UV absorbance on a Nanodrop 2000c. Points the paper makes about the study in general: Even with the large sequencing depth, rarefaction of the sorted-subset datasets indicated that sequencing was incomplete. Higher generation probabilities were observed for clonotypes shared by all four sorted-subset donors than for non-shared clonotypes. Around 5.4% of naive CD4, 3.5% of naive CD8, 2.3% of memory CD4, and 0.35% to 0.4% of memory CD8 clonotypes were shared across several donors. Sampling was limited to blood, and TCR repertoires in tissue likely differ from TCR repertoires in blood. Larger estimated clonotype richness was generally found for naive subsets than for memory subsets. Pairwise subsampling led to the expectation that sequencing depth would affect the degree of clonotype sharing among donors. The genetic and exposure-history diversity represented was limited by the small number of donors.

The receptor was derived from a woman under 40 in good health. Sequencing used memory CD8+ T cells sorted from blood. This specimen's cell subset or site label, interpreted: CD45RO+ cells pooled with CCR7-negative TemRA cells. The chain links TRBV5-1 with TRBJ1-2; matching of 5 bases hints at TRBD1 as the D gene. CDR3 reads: CASSPPGGSNYGYTF. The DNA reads TGCGCCAGCAGCCCACCGGGGGGATCTAACTATGGCTACACCTTC. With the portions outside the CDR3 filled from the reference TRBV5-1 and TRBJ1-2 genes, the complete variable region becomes KAGVTQTPRYLIKTRGQQVTLSCSPISGHRSVSWYQQTPGQGLQFLFEYFSETQRNKGNFPGRFSGRQFSNSRSEMNVSTLELGDSALYLCASSPPGGSNYGYTFGSGTRLTVV.